The clone carrying this T cell receptor (beta chain) was seen only a few times. Its target is unknown. If patients had other autoimmune diseases, uncontrolled infections, pregnancy or lactation, they were excluded. The data stem from a study of Graves' ophthalmopathy and Graves' hyperthyroidism. Study context: No ophthalmopathy within 18 months of follow-up signified stable hyperthyroidism.

V was cut by 3 bases and J by 1 base, with 12 bases left in between. This CDR3 is built from 15 residues. Per the germline V gene, CDR1 is MNHEY and CDR2 is SVGAGI. Study observations and caveats: Blood also contained most of the expanded thyroid clonotypes above 0.001 frequency. Ophthalmopathy versus stable hyperthyroidism: 13-signature model gave roughly 88% sensitivity, less than 82% specificity.

From RNA, the CDR3 regions of TCR beta chains were amplified and sequenced. Following a first-round RT-PCR that used HTBI primers, a second-round multiplex PCR was carried out. MiXCR, applied by TCRdb to the multiplex PCR reads, yields one record per CDR3 protein. The sample lists around 590,000 distinct CDR3 sequences; roughly 40% were seen once. This sequence was found in an adult man with Graves' hyperthyroidism. Sequencing was done on a sample of peripheral blood or thyroid tissue (not recorded which). This sequence joins TRBV6-5 and TRBJ1-1; D is perhaps TRBD1 (6 bases). CDR3 in amino acids: CASSYNTGSNTEAFF. The DNA of the CDR3 is TGTGCCAGCAGTTATAATACAGGGTCGAACACTGAAGCTTTCTTT.